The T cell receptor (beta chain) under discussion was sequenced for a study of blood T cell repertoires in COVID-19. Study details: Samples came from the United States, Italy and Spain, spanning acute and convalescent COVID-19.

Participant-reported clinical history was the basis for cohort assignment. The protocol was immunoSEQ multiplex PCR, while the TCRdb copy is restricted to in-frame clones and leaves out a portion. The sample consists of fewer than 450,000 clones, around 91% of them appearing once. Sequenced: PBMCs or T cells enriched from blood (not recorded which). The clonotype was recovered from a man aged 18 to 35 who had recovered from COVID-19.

The CDR3 DNA sequence: TGTGCCAGCAGTTCCCTACTTACCGGGGAGCTGTTTTTT. Protein product: CASSSLLTGELFF. The chain joins TRBV27 to TRBJ2-2, with no clear D. The CDR3 length is 13 residues. Looked up from germline, CDR1 is MNHEY and CDR2 is SMNVEV (reference sequence). V shed 4 bases and J shed 5 bases, with 8 bases lying between them.